This TCR beta chain was identified in a study of control samples from healthy donors and cancer patients. This clone appeared a single time. TCRdb's table, derived via immunoSEQ multiplex PCR, lists solely in-frame clones and lacks some. This sample has 95,000 to 130,000 clones; 80% to 90% occur once, and the top ten carry 1.1%. The CDR3 extends over 14 amino acids. CDR1 and CDR2 (germline): SGHRS, YFSETQ. V dropped 0 bases and J dropped 10 bases, with 11 bases sitting between them. This TCR came from a woman aged 50 to 60 with colorectal cancer. The chain combines TRBV5-1 with TRBJ1-6; D remains unclear. Input material: PBMCs. CDR3 coding DNA: TGCGCCAGCAGCTTGGACGGAGGTAGCTCACCCCTCCACTTT. Amino acids: CASSLDGGSSPLHF.